This T cell receptor beta chain was obtained from a study of CD8+ T cells in alopecia areata. Germline V lookup: CDR1 SQVTM, CDR2 ANQGSEA. The CDR3 is 13 amino acids. V shed 4 bases and J 7 bases; nucleotides not matched to a gene: 6. Extraction of RNA preceded its reverse transcription into cDNA, which served as the sequencing template. Libraries were prepared by immunoSEQ multiplex PCR; TCRdb keeps only in-frame clonotypes and omits some of them. The data contain roughly 190,000 clones, approximately 60% of them seen just once; the ten biggest clones take up around 0.69%. With respect to this clone: Its antigen is currently unknown.

Treatment in this sample: oral pan-JAK inhibitor, 5-10 mg twice daily. Study-level points and caveats: As there was one nonresponder, how baseline CD8+ expansion relates to response remains uncertain. Many expanded lesional clones persisted during tofacitinib (in both scalp and blood). Resident alphabeta T-cell populations of normal skin are likewise subject to sequencing in scalp samples.

V is TRBV29-1 and J is TRBJ1-2, with 10 bases aligning to TRBD1. Source: CD4+ T cells sorted from blood, taken at week 4, from a patient treated with tofacitinib. This sequence originates from a human donor with alopecia areata. The CDR3 DNA reads TGCAGCGTTGCACCGGGACAGGGGTCTGGCTACACCTTC. It encodes CSVAPGQGSGYTF.